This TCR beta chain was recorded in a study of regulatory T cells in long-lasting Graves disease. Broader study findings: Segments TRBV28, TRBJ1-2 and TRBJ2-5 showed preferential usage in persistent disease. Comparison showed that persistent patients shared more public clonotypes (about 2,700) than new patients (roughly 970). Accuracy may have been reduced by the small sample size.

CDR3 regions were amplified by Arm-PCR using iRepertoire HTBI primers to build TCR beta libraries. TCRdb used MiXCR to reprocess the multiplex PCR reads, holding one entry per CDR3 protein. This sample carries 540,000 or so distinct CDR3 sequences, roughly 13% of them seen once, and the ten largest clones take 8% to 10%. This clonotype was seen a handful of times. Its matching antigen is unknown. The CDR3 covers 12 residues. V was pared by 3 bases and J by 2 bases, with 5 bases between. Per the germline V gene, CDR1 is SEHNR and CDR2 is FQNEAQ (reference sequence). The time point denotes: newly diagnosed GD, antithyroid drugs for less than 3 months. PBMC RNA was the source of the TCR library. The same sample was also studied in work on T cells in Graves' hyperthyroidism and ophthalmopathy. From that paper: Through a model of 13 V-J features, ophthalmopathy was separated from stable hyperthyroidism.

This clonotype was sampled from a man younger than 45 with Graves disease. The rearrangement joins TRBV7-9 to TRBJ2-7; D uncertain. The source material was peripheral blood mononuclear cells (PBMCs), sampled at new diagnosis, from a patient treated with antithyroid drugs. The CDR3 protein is CASSLQTYEQYF. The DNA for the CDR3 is TGTGCCAGCAGCTTGCAGACCTACGAGCAGTACTTC. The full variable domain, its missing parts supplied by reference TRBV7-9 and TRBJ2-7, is DTGVSQNPRHKITKRGQNVTFRCDPISEHNRLYWYRQTLGQGPEFLTYFQNEAQLEKSRLLSDRFSAERPKGSFSTLEIQRTEQGDSAMYLCASSLQTYEQYFGPGTRLTVT.